Listed here is a single T cell receptor beta chain. The data stem from a study of shared clonotypes between healthy human individuals. Naive CD8 cells lacked CD45RO and underwent positive selection for CCR7, leaving out terminally differentiated effector memory CD45RA+ cells. The protocol was immunoSEQ multiplex PCR, while the TCRdb copy is restricted to in-frame clones and leaves out a portion. The data contain some 800,000 clones, 80% to 95% of them singletons. Germline values: CDR1 MNHEY, CDR2 SVGAGI. Trimming removed 8 bases from V and 2 bases from J, with 13 bases in between. This CDR3 has 15 residues.

The chain joins TRBV6-5 to TRBJ2-6, with D perhaps TRBD1 (6 bases). The clonotype originates from a man aged 30 to 45 in good health. Sample: naive CD8+ T cells sorted from blood. CDR3 protein: CASADGGPGANVLTF. The CDR3 bases are TGTGCCAGCGCGGATGGGGGCCCTGGGGCCAACGTCCTGACTTTC.